This entry is about one TCR beta chain. The target antigen is unknown. This specimen comes from a study of cytotoxic CD8 clonotypes in ibrutinib-treated CLL. Study background: Mean productive templates were about 260,000; mean productive rearrangements were approximately 94,000.

Germline lookup yields CDR1 SGHRS and CDR2 YFSETQ. The CDR3 runs to 14 residues. V lost 4 bases and J lost 0, with 7 bases in between. Broader study findings: Public clonotypes (which were uncommon) either contracted or remained stable on treatment.

Assay: immunoSEQ multiplex PCR; the TCRdb copy retains only in-frame clones and omits some. The data contain hundreds of thousands of clones, roughly three quarters of them singletons. The rearrangement joins TRBV5-1 to TRBJ2-2; the D is unclear. The receptor was derived from a human donor with chronic lymphocytic leukemia. This sample comprised PBMCs, obtained after 12 months of ibrutinib treatment. The CDR3 reads CASSTATNTGELFF. CDR3 coding DNA: TGCGCCAGCAGCACTGCGACGAACACCGGGGAGCTGTTTTTT.